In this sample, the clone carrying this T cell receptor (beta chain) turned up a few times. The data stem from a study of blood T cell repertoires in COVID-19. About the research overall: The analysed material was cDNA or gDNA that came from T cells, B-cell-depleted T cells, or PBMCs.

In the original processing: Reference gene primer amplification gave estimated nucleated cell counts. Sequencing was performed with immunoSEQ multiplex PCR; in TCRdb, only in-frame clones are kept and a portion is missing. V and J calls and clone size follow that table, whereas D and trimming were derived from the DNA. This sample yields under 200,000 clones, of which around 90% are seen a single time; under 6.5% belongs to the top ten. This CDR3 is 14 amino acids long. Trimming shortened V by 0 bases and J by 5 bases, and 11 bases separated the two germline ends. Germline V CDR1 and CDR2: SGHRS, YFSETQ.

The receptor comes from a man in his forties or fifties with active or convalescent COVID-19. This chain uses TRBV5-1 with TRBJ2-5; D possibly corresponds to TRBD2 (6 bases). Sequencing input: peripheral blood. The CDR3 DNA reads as TGCGCCAGCAGCTTGGTTAGGGAGGCCGAGACCCAGTACTTC. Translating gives CASSLVREAETQYF.